What follows is one T cell receptor beta chain and its context. This entry comes from a study of blood T cell repertoires in COVID-19. Study-level background: The samples span acute and convalescent COVID-19 from the United States, Italy and Spain. PBMCs, B-cell-depleted T cells, or T cells were the source of the cDNA or gDNA that made up the material.

This CDR3 has 13 amino acids. Germline V gene sequence: CDR1 MNHEY, CDR2 SVGEGT. The V end lost 5 bases, the J end lost 5 bases, and 10 bases lay between the germline ends. In the authors' methods: Estimated nucleated cell counts came from reference gene primer amplification. Measured with immunoSEQ multiplex PCR; TCRdb has only the in-frame clones, and not every one. The D gene and trimming were derived from the DNA, and the V and J assignments and clone size from that table. The sample comprises tens of thousands of clones, around 91% of which are singletons, and about 6.1% rests with the top ten. The chain couples TRBV6-2 or TRBV6-3 to TRBJ1-5, with D possibly matching TRBD1 (5 bases). The source of this sequence is a human donor in a cohort sampled during active COVID-19. Source material: peripheral blood. The CDR3 reads CASSGDFHQPQHF. The CDR3 nucleotides read TGTGCCAGCAGTGGGGACTTCCATCAGCCCCAGCATTTT.